Shown below are 14 T cell receptor beta chains from a single sample sequenced in a study of CXCR3-negative and CXCR3-positive naive CD8 T cells. Researchers prepared the TRB cDNA libraries using 5' RACE with UMI labels. TCRdb reworked the 5' RACE reads into one entry per CDR3 protein, no DNA. With tens of thousands of distinct CDR3 sequences in the sample, the ten largest clones hold 3.5% to 5%. Sequenced: naive CXCR3- CD8+ T cells from blood. Subset specified: CD45RO-CCR7+CD27+CD95- naive CD8+ T cells lacking CXCR3 (TNR3-). The receptors here all came from a human donor in good health. Some clones in this sample may be carry-over from other donors' samples.

This chain links TRBV27 with TRBJ2-7; absent DNA, TCRdb's TRBD2 call cannot be checked. Germline loops: CDR1 MNHEY, CDR2 SMNVEV (reference sequence). This CDR3 has 15 residues. CDR3: CASSSSGRQGYEQYF.

This chain connects TRBV12-3 or TRBV12-4 to TRBJ2-1. The CDR3 runs 13 residues. CDR3 in amino acids: CASSITNYNEQFF.

The chain has TRBV20-1 and TRBJ2-7; TCRdb indicates TRBD1, and absent DNA this call remains unverified. The CDR3 loop spans 14 amino acids. Germline loops: CDR1 DFQATT, CDR2 SNEGSKA (reference sequence). The CDR3 loop reads CSAGVPGQEYEQYF.

This chain connects TRBV5-1 to TRBJ2-3; no DNA is available, so the TRBD1 call from TCRdb remains unchecked. Looked up from germline, CDR1 is SGHRS and CDR2 is YFSETQ. CDR3 length equals 15 residues. This CDR3 reads CASSTTGTVADTQYF.

CDR3 in amino acids: CASSYSNPPGQGGPNTDTQYF. V usage is TRBV6-2 or TRBV6-3 and J usage is TRBJ2-3; TCRdb gives TRBD1 as the D gene, but with no DNA this cannot be confirmed. CDR1 is MNHEY and CDR2 is SVGEGT in the germline V gene. The CDR3 extends over 21 amino acids.

The genes are TRBV29-1 and TRBJ2-1. Germline CDR1 is SQVTM and CDR2 is ANQGSEA. The length of the CDR3 is 11 residues. CDR3 sequence: CSVGNYNEQFF.

V and J are TRBV6-6 and TRBJ2-5; TCRdb returns TRBD1, unconfirmable since there is no DNA. Germline lookup yields CDR1 MNHNY and CDR2 SVGAGI (reference sequence). The CDR3 runs to 16 residues. The CDR3 protein is CASSYPTSGAQETQYF.

The chain links TRBV7-8 to TRBJ1-6; no DNA is available, so the TRBD1 call from TCRdb remains unchecked. The CDR3 runs 14 residues. Looked up from germline, CDR1 is SGHVS and CDR2 is FQNEAQ. The CDR3 is CASSARDSNSPLHF. The full variable domain, with the rest looked up from reference TRBV7-8 and TRBJ1-6, is GAGVSQSPRYKVAKRGQDVALRCDPISGHVSLFWYQQALGQGPEFLTYFQNEAQLDKSGLPSDRFFAERPEGSVSTLKIQRTQQEDSAVYLCASSARDSNSPLHFGNGTRLTVT.

The rearrangement links TRBV6-6 to TRBJ2-5; without DNA, the TCRdb call of TRBD1 cannot be checked. The CDR3 has 15 residues. Germline CDR1 is MNHNY and CDR2 is SVGAGI (reference sequence). This CDR3 is CASSYSDRAQETQYF.

The chain employs TRBV11-2 and TRBJ2-2. This CDR3 comprises 14 residues. Germline-derived CDR1 and CDR2 are SGHAT and FQNNGV. The CDR3 reads CASSFVSDTGELFF.

V gene TRBV27 combines with J gene TRBJ1-5; no DNA is available, so the TRBD1 call from TCRdb remains unchecked. This CDR3 has 15 amino acids. The germline CDR1 and CDR2 sequences are MNHEY and SMNVEV (reference sequence). The CDR3 reads CASSLGGRDNPPQHF.

The CDR3 loop is CATSRDPDRFQETQYF. The V gene is TRBV15, the J gene TRBJ2-5. The CDR3 is 16 amino acids. The V gene's germline CDR1 is LNHNV and CDR2 YYDKDF (reference sequence).

The rearrangement links TRBV5-1 to TRBJ1-6; the D call from TCRdb, TRBD1, cannot be confirmed without DNA. Germline CDR1 is SGHRS and CDR2 is YFSETQ. This CDR3 region has 15 residues. This CDR3 is CASSLVAGAGSPLHF.

V is TRBV29-1 and J is TRBJ2-1; the TCRdb call, TRBD1, lacks DNA for checking. This CDR3 spans 13 amino acids. Germline V CDR1 and CDR2: SQVTM, ANQGSEA. CDR3 region: CSVDPRDYNEQFF.